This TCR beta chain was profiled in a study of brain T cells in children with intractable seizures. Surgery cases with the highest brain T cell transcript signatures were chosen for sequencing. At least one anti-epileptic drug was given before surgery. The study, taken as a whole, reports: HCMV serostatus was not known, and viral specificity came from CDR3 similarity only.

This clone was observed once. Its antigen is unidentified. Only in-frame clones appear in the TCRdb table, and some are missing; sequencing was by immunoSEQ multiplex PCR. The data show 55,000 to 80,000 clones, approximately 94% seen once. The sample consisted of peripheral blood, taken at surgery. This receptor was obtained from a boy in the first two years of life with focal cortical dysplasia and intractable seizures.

CDR3 nucleotide sequence: TGTGCCAGCTCACCAACAGGGAGCTCTGGAAACACCATATATTTT. It translates to CASSPTGSSGNTIYF. The rearrangement links TRBV18 to TRBJ1-3; D may be TRBD1 (6 bases). From germline, CDR1 is KGHSH and CDR2 LQKENI. V shed 2 bases and J shed 0 bases, with 8 bases lying between them. This CDR3 spans 15 amino acids.